This TCR beta chain comes out of a study of patients and donors after allogeneic stem cell transplantation. CDR1 and CDR2 from the germline V gene are SGHAT and FQNNGV. The CDR3 length is 14 residues. The V end was cut by 6 bases, the J end by 4 bases, with 15 bases between. TCRdb re-called the RT-PCR reads with MiXCR, one entry per CDR3 protein. Counted here are some 230,000 distinct CDR3 sequences, approximately 14% occurring once; the ten biggest clones make up around a tenth. In this sample, this clonotype turned up many times. This clonotype originated in a human donor who was either an allogeneic HSCT recipient or a stem cell or donor lymphocyte infusion donor (not recorded which). It is not recorded whose cells these are; they may come from a transplant donor. Source material: blood, either unsorted or a sorted T cell fraction (not recorded which). V and J are TRBV11-2 and TRBJ2-5; a possible D gene is TRBD1 (6 bases). CDR3 sequence: CASSPTGLLETQYF. DNA of the CDR3: TGTGCCAGCAGTCCAACAGGGCTTTTAGAGACCCAGTACTTC.